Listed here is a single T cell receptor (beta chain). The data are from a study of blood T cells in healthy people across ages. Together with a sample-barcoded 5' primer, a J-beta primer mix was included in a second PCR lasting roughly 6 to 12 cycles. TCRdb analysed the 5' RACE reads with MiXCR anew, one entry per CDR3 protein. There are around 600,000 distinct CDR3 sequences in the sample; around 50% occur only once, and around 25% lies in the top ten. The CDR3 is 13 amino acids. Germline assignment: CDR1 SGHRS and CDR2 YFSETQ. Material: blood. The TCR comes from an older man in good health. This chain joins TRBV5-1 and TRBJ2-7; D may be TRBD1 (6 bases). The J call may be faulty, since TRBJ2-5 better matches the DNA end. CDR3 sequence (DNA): TGCGCCAGCAGCGCACGGACAGTGGAGACCCAGTACTTC. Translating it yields CASSARTVETQYF.